This TCR beta chain is from a study of cytomegalovirus exposure and HLA in healthy donors. Study-wide findings and caveats: DRB1 had the most TCR associations and HLA-C the fewest, a later analysis found, with rates varying by HLA locus. Versus the approximately 670-donor mean, an Asian-associated ancestry cluster reportedly showed fewer N-insertions in a later analysis. TCR beta sequences reportedly predicted most subjects' HLA-A and HLA-B alleles accurately.

CDR1 SGDLS and CDR2 YYNGEE come from the germline V gene. Between the trimmed V and J ends, which lost 3 bases and 3 bases, there was a span of 10 bases. The CDR3 extends over 14 amino acids. It was with 60 Vbeta and 13 Jbeta primers that the PCR ran. The assay was immunoSEQ multiplex PCR, and TCRdb's table has in-frame clones only and misses some. The table lists about 51,000 clones. In the case of this clone: Its specificity is unknown.

Donors counted as nominally healthy when sampled, yet unrecorded immune exposures were likely. Input material: PBMCs. V is TRBV9 and J is TRBJ1-5, with D possibly matching TRBD1 (6 bases). The TCR was taken from a female donor in good health and CMV-seronegative. The CDR3 DNA follows: TGTGCCAGCAGCGCGACAGGAATCAATCAGCCCCAGCATTTT. Protein sequence: CASSATGINQPQHF.